These 8 T cell receptor beta chains originate from one sample sequenced in a study of response to subunit inactivated influenza vaccine (dated by TCRdb to the late 2010s). Library prep was done by RT-PCR. TCRdb shows the sequencer as Illumina HiSeq 2500. TCRdb reworked the public reads: Q25 trimming with fastp, MiXCR clone assembly, productive beta chains retained. Rows with one shared CDR3 protein collapse into an entry with the most common genes and DNA. Recorded for this sample are 530,000 or so distinct CDR3 sequences; 25% of them occurred a single time. Clones ranked in the top ten supply around 2% of the sample. The source was CD4+ T cells sorted from PBMCs, collected around 5 days after vaccination. Receptor source: a man between 45 and 60 years old who received an inactivated influenza vaccine. Donor details come from another sample of the same person, matched by shared clones.

This clonotype turned up a few times. The CDR3 DNA follows: TGTGCCAGCAGGAAACAGGGATCCAATGAGCAGTTCTTC. This sequence encodes CASRKQGSNEQFF. J is TRBJ2-1 and V is TRBV7-2; possible D gene TRBD1, 6 bases. The V end was cut by 6 bases, the J end by 6 bases, with 12 bases between. This CDR3 has 13 amino acids. Per germline, CDR1 SGHTA and CDR2 FQGNSA.

The rearrangement joins TRBV7-9 to TRBJ2-4, with 9 nucleotides matching TRBD2. CDR1 SEHNR and CDR2 FQNEAQ come from the germline V gene (reference sequence). This CDR3 has 16 residues. V shed 0 bases and J 2 bases; nucleotides not matched to a gene: 2. CDR3 nucleotide sequence: TGTGCCAGCAGCTTAGCTGCGGGGGGGACCAAAAACATTCAGTACTTC. Translating it yields CASSLAAGGTKNIQYF.

The chain has TRBV15 and TRBJ2-7, with D perhaps TRBD1 or TRBD2 (6 bases each). CDR1 is LNHNV, CDR2 YYDKDF, per germline (reference sequence). The CDR3 runs 16 residues. V gave up 0 bases and J gave up 4 bases, with 16 bases separating them. DNA of the CDR3: TGTGCCACCAGCAGAGAAGATCGAGGGGGGAGTTACGAGCAGTACTTC. Its translation: CATSREDRGGSYEQYF.

V gene TRBV28 combines with J gene TRBJ2-5; no firm D call. Deletions cut 6 bases from V and 7 bases from J, with 15 bases between. The CDR3 has 13 residues. Germline CDR1 MDHEN, CDR2 SYDVKM. The CDR3 region is CASRGYESGTQYF. DNA of the CDR3: TGTGCCAGCAGAGGGTACGAGTCGGGGACCCAGTACTTC.

The chain recombines TRBV4-2 with TRBJ2-3; TRBD2 matches at 10 bases. The V gene's germline CDR1 is LGHNA and CDR2 YNFKEQ. This CDR3 is 16 amino acids long. V was clipped by 0 bases and J by 4 bases; unmatched bases: 4. The chain's CDR3 is CASSQDAAGGSDTQYF. As DNA, the CDR3 is TGTGCCAGCAGCCAAGACGCAGCGGGGGGGTCAGATACGCAGTATTTT.

Only a few counts were recorded for this clonotype. The germline gene is not matched at one end of the junction; a read error may be the cause. The chain carries TRBV7-2 and TRBJ2-5; 7 bases line up with TRBD2. Per the germline V gene, CDR1 is SGHTA and CDR2 is FQGNSA. The CDR3 runs 16 residues. Here the CDR3 DNA reads TGTGCCAGCAGCCTAGCGGCGATAAGGGAGCAAGAGACCCAGTACTTC. Its translation: CASSLAAIREQETQYF.

The V call is TRBV20-1, the J call TRBJ2-1; D might be TRBD2 (6 bases). V lost 6 bases and J lost 5, with 17 bases in between. The germline gives CDR1 DFQATT, CDR2 SNEGSKA (reference sequence). The CDR3 length is 14 residues. DNA for the CDR3: TGCAGTGCCCCGACCGGGACTCCGGACAATGAGCAGTTCTTC. It codes for CSAPTGTPDNEQFF.

The chain carries TRBV12-3 or TRBV12-4 and TRBJ2-5; D remains unclear. Trimming cost V 3 bases and J 1 base, with 6 bases left between them. This CDR3 has 13 amino acids. CDR3 loop: CASSFSTQETQYF. In DNA form, the CDR3 reads TGTGCCAGCAGTTTTTCCACCCAAGAGACCCAGTACTTC.